This T cell receptor (beta chain) is from a study of lymphopenia after photon versus proton radiotherapy. The study, taken as a whole, reports: Under photons, naive T cells and diversity fell while effector/memory populations rose. Survival link was tested only in deceased patients; proton benefit remains a possibility. Larger post-nadir TCR diversity loss correlated inversely with survival in deceased patients.

Produced via immunoSEQ multiplex PCR; TCRdb's table is partial and in-frame only. The sample has 20,000 to 25,000 clones, about nine tenths seen once. Trimming cost V 7 bases and J 3 bases, with 19 bases left between them. This CDR3 is 16 amino acids long. CDR1 and CDR2 (germline): LNHDA, SQIVND (reference sequence). Concerning this clone itself: Its specificity is unknown.

V is TRBV19 and J is TRBJ1-3; tentatively, D is TRBD1 (6 bases). This specimen consisted of peripheral blood, obtained from a patient treated with proton-based radiotherapy. The sequence came from a woman in her 70s with pancreatic cancer. Some clones in this sample may be carry-over from other donors' samples. In DNA form, the CDR3 reads TGTGCCAGTACCCCTGGAGGGGGATTGCGTGGAAACACCATATATTTT. It is translated as CASTPGGGLRGNTIYF.